These T cell receptor beta chains were read from a single sample in a study of vaccination effects on CD4 cells after COVID-19. The protocol was immunoSEQ multiplex PCR, while the TCRdb copy is restricted to in-frame clones and leaves out a portion. The data contain nearly 50,000 clones, 65% to 75% of them singletons. Their antigens remain unidentified. The material was CD4+ T cells from PBMCs cultured without peptide, obtained after COVID-19 vaccination. Source of these receptors: a human donor who had a prior SARS-CoV-2 infection. CDR3s include the opening cysteine and the closing phenylalanine or tryptophan. Each record gives: CDR3 length, D gene, clone size, J gene, V gene, CDR3 DNA, CDR3 protein. D genes are given only for firm matches. Size is stated for part of the rows, as once, few or many counts, or as a class when the clone is expanded.

>16|TRBD1|-|TRBJ2-1|TRBV9
TGTGCCAGCAGCAAAGGACAGGGTCGCTCCTACAATGAGCAGTTCTTC
CASSKGQGRSYNEQFF
>17|TRBD2|-|TRBJ2-5|TRBV7-9
TGTGCCAGCAGCTCCGGGACTAGCGGGAGTGTCTGGGAGACCCAGTACTTC
CASSSGTSGSVWETQYF
>15|TRBD2|-|TRBJ2-7|TRBV6-5
TGTGCCAGCAGTTACTTACACGGCGGGGGCTACGAGCAGTACTTC
CASSYLHGGGYEQYF
>13|-|-|TRBJ2-7|TRBV18
TGTGCCAGCTTGAGGACGGAATCCTACGAGCAGTACTTC
CASLRTESYEQYF
>13|-|-|TRBJ2-3|TRBV29-1
TGCAGCGGATCCAGGGGTTGGACAGATACGCAGTATTTT
CSGSRGWTDTQYF
>13|-|-|TRBJ1-1|TRBV5-1
TGCGCCAGTACGACCGTGGGGAACACTGAAGCTTTCTTT
CASTTVGNTEAFF
>14|TRBD1|-|TRBJ1-1|TRBV5-6
TGTGCCAGCAGCTTCACAGGGGCTAACACTGAAGCTTTCTTT
CASSFTGANTEAFF
>14|-|few|TRBJ1-1|TRBV6-5
TGTGCCAGCAGCTCTCCCGGGGCCCTGAAGCCTACTTTCTTT
CASSSPGALKPTFF
>15|-|few|TRBJ2-7|TRBV3-1/TRBV3-2
TGTGCCAGCAGCCAAGGACCTTCAAGCTCCTACGAGCAGTACTTC
CASSQGPSSSYEQYF
>15|-|-|TRBJ1-6|TRBV6-1
TGTGCCAGCAGTGAAGAGTTTACCTATAATTCACCCCTCCACTTT
CASSEEFTYNSPLHF
>15|TRBD1|-|TRBJ2-3|TRBV5-1
TGCGCCAGCAGCACCGGGACAGGGGACACAGATACGCAGTATTTT
CASSTGTGDTDTQYF
>17|-|-|TRBJ2-3|TRBV5-1
TGCGCCAGCAGCTTATCCAAGCGAGGTACTAGCACAGATACGCAGTATTTT
CASSLSKRGTSTDTQYF
>15|-|-|TRBJ2-3|TRBV10-3
TGTGCCATCAGCCGGAGGACCCAGGACGCAGATACGCAGTATTTT
CAISRRTQDADTQYF
>13|-|-|TRBJ2-3|TRBV5-6
TGTGCCAGCAGCTTGGCTCCAACAGATACGCAGTATTTT
CASSLAPTDTQYF
>13|-|-|TRBJ1-1|TRBV9
TGTGCCAGCAGCGTAGCGCAGAACACTGAAGCTTTCTTT
CASSVAQNTEAFF
>13|-|once|TRBJ2-7|TRBV2
TGTGCCAGCAGTGATTACCCCAGCTACGAGCAGTACTTC
CASSDYPSYEQYF
>13|-|-|TRBJ1-1|TRBV18
TGTGCCAGCTCAAAACAGGGGAACACTGAAGCTTTCTTT
CASSKQGNTEAFF
>13|TRBD1|-|TRBJ2-2|TRBV10-3
TGTGCCATCAAGGGACAGCTGGCCGGGGAGCTGTTTTTT
CAIKGQLAGELFF
>12|-|-|TRBJ2-3|TRBV19
TGTGCCAGTATACGATGGGCAGATACGCAGTATTTT
CASIRWADTQYF
>15|TRBD1|few|TRBJ2-1|TRBV11-3
TGTGCCAGCAGCCCCCGGTGGGACAGAGGCAATGAGCAGTTCTTC
CASSPRWDRGNEQFF
>14|-|-|TRBJ2-7|TRBV14
TGTGCCAGCAGCCCCCACGTAGGACCCTACGAGCAGTACTTC
CASSPHVGPYEQYF
>17|TRBD2|-|TRBJ2-3|TRBV11-2
TGTGCCAGCAGCTTAGGGGAACTAGCGGGACGCACAGATACGCAGTATTTT
CASSLGELAGRTDTQYF
>13|TRBD2|-|TRBJ2-2|TRBV10-3
TGTGCCGCGACTAGCGGGAACACCGGGGAGCTGTTTTTT
CAATSGNTGELFF
>16|TRBD2|-|TRBJ2-7|TRBV5-4
TGTGCCAGCAGCTACGGGCGGGGGGCAAACTCCTACGAGCAGTACTTC
CASSYGRGANSYEQYF
>13|TRBD1|once|TRBJ1-2|TRBV12-3/TRBV12-4
TGTGCCAGCAGTCAGACAGGGGTTTATGGCTACACCTTC
CASSQTGVYGYTF
>13|TRBD2|-|TRBJ2-1|TRBV5-6
TGTGCCAGCAGCGCGGTTAGCGGGAGCTGGGAGTTCTTC
CASSAVSGSWEFF
>15|TRBD2|few|TRBJ2-1|TRBV7-3
TGTGCCAGCAGCTTAGATCCGGGGGGGTACAATGAGCAGTTCTTC
CASSLDPGGYNEQFF
>15|-|-|TRBJ2-1|TRBV7-2
TGTGCCAGCAGCTTAGGTCCTAGCGATAACAATGAGCAGTTCTTC
CASSLGPSDNNEQFF
>14|-|-|TRBJ2-6|TRBV5-1
TGCGCCAGTTCCGACAGCTCTGGGGCCAACGTCCTGACTTTC
CASSDSSGANVLTF
>16|TRBD1|once|TRBJ2-1|TRBV6-1
TGTGCCAGCAGTGGGCGACAGGGTCATTCCTACAATGAGCAGTTCTTC
CASSGRQGHSYNEQFF
>16|-|once|TRBJ2-5|TRBV15
TGTGCCACCAGCAGTGACCTAGGAACCAGGGGAGAGACCCAGTACTTC
CATSSDLGTRGETQYF
>11|-|-|TRBJ2-3|TRBV10-3
TGTGCCATCAGTCCCAGGGATACGCAGTATTTT
CAISPRDTQYF
>14|TRBD2|-|TRBJ2-4|TRBV6-2/TRBV6-3
TGTGCCAGCAGTTACGTTGGTAGCGGGAGGGTTCAGTACTTC
CASSYVGSGRVQYF
>16|TRBD2|-|TRBJ2-5|TRBV9
TGTGCCAGCAGCGGACAGGGACTAGCGGGAGTCGAGACCCAGTACTTC
CASSGQGLAGVETQYF
>16|TRBD2|-|TRBJ2-3|TRBV5-1
TGCGCCAGCAGCTCTATGCCGGGACTAAACACAGATACGCAGTATTTT
CASSSMPGLNTDTQYF
>13|TRBD2|-|TRBJ2-7|TRBV3-1/TRBV3-2
TGTGCCAGCAGCTTCATAACGGGGGGCGAGCAGTACTTC
CASSFITGGEQYF
>14|-|-|TRBJ1-5|TRBV5-1
TGCGCCAGCAGCTTGGGGACAGTCAATCAGCCCCAGCATTTT
CASSLGTVNQPQHF
>18|-|-|TRBJ1-1|TRBV10-3
TGTGCCATCAGTGAGTCCTCCGGGACAAACTCTATGAACACTGAAGCTTTCTTT
CAISESSGTNSMNTEAFF
>14|-|-|TRBJ2-5|TRBV12-5
TGTGCTAGTGGTTTAGGGTCTCGGCAAGAGACCCAGTACTTC
CASGLGSRQETQYF
>14|TRBD1|few|TRBJ1-1|TRBV5-1
TGCGCCAGCAGCTTGCAGGGGGCAGGAACTGAAGCTTTCTTT
CASSLQGAGTEAFF
>12|-|-|TRBJ1-4|TRBV5-1
TGCGCCAGCAGCTTTGTAGGTGAAAAACTGTTTTTT
CASSFVGEKLFF
>16|-|-|TRBJ2-3|TRBV4-3
TGCGCCAGCAGCCAAGAGGGAGTCGGCAGCACAGATACGCAGTATTTT
CASSQEGVGSTDTQYF
>17|TRBD2|-|TRBJ2-1|TRBV4-3
TGCGCCAGCAGCCGGGACTCACTAGCGGGATCCTACAATGAGCAGTTCTTC
CASSRDSLAGSYNEQFF
>19|TRBD2|-|TRBJ2-1|TRBV4-3
TGCGCCAGCAGCCAAGAACCCTTCAGAGCGGGAAGAACCTACAATGAGCAGTTCTTC
CASSQEPFRAGRTYNEQFF
>14|TRBD1|-|TRBJ2-7|TRBV11-2
TGTGCCAGCAGCTCAATCAGGGGGAGCTACGAGCAGTACTTC
CASSSIRGSYEQYF
>12|-|-|TRBJ2-3|TRBV18
TGTGCCAGCTCCCTCGGAGAGGATACGCAGTATTTT
CASSLGEDTQYF
>15|-|few|TRBJ2-1|TRBV15
TGTGCCACCAGCAGAGATGCCGGACTCTACAATGAGCAGTTCTTC
CATSRDAGLYNEQFF
>16|TRBD1|-|TRBJ1-2|TRBV7-2
TGTGCCAGCAGCACCCTGAGGACAGGTCGGAGGTCTGGCTACACCTTC
CASSTLRTGRRSGYTF
>15|-|-|TRBJ1-4|TRBV5-5
TGTGCCAGCAGCCTGCGCAGGGTGGGGGATGAAAAACTGTTTTTT
CASSLRRVGDEKLFF
>13|-|-|TRBJ2-7|TRBV5-4
TGTGCCAGCAGCTTGGCAGGTTCCTACGAGCAGTACTTC
CASSLAGSYEQYF
>11|-|-|TRBJ2-5|TRBV18
TGTGCCAGCTCCCCACAAGAGACCCAGTACTTC
CASSPQETQYF
>12|-|-|TRBJ1-1|TRBV7-9
TGTGCCAGCAGCTTAGCCCACACTGAAGCTTTCTTT
CASSLAHTEAFF
>15|-|-|TRBJ1-2|TRBV7-5
TGTGCCAGAAGCTGTATTCGACAGGGTCTCTATGGCTACACCTTC
CARSCIRQGLYGYTF
>12|-|-|TRBJ1-2|TRBV7-9
TGTGCCAGCAGCTTAATGGAACACGGCTACACCTTC
CASSLMEHGYTF
>13|-|-|TRBJ1-2|TRBV6-6
TGTGCCATCCAAGAGGGGCCGTTCTATGGCTACACCTTC
CAIQEGPFYGYTF
>16|TRBD1|-|TRBJ1-4|TRBV4-3
TGCGCCAGCAGCCAAGGTGGAACAGGGGGCAAGGAAAAACTGTTTTTT
CASSQGGTGGKEKLFF
>12|-|-|TRBJ1-4|TRBV5-1
TGCGCCTCTCAGGATGAAGGTGAAAAACTGTTTTTT
CASQDEGEKLFF
>17|TRBD2|once|TRBJ2-3|TRBV15
TGTGCCACCAGCAGACCCAGACTAGCGACCATCACAGATACGCAGTATTTT
CATSRPRLATITDTQYF
>14|-|-|TRBJ2-5|TRBV25-1
TGTGCCAGCAGTGAATGGCGGCAGCAAGAGACCCAGTACTTC
CASSEWRQQETQYF